The 10 T cell receptor beta chains presented below share a single source sample, sequenced in a study of beta chain features in type 1 diabetes. All of the isolated RNA was reverse transcribed, so expressed TCRB transcripts were sequenced. Produced via immunoSEQ multiplex PCR; TCRdb's table is partial and in-frame only. The sample has 200,000 to 250,000 clones; under 13% are singletons. Sequences were obtained from central memory CD4+ T cells from blood. Receptor source: a man younger than 30 in good health.

The V call is TRBV19, the J call TRBJ2-7; D may be TRBD2 (5 bases). Germline V gives CDR1 LNHDA, CDR2 SQIVND (reference sequence). The CDR3 totals 14 residues. V dropped 6 bases and J dropped 1 base, with 13 bases sitting between them. CDR3 nucleotide sequence: TGTGCCAGTAGCCCAAACCGGGGTTCCTACGAGCAGTACTTC. It encodes CASSPNRGSYEQYF.

A word on this clone: The same CDR3 is also encoded by other DNA sequences in this sample. This sequence joins TRBV20-1 and TRBJ2-7; D gene ambiguous. Germline V gene lookup returns CDR1 DFQATT and CDR2 SNEGSKA (reference sequence). Trimming took 7 bases from V and 2 from J, leaving 9 bases between them. This CDR3 contains 11 residues. The CDR3 DNA is TGCAGTGTTAGGACGGCCTACGAGCAGTACTTC. Its protein is CSVRTAYEQYF.

The chain carries TRBV7-3 and TRBJ2-1; D remains unclear. The CDR3 totals 13 residues. The germline CDR1 and CDR2 sequences are SGHTA and FQGTGA. Trimming took off 3 bases at V and 6 bases at J, with 9 bases between the two ends. As DNA, the CDR3 is TGTGCCAGCAGCTTCGGACCTGCCAATGAGCAGTTCTTC. It yields the protein CASSFGPANEQFF.

This clone has just a few counts. The chain uses TRBV11-2 and TRBJ2-3; D is undetermined. V was clipped by 1 base and J by 6 bases, with 11 bases between them. CDR1 and CDR2 from the germline V gene are SGHAT and FQNNGV. The CDR3 loop spans 14 amino acids. CDR3 protein: CASSLVLKWDTQYF. The CDR3 bases are TGTGCCAGCAGCTTAGTCCTCAAATGGGATACGCAGTATTTT.

This clone was seen a handful of times. V and J are TRBV19 and TRBJ2-3, with 11 bases matching TRBD2. Germline V gives CDR1 LNHDA, CDR2 SQIVND (reference sequence). There are 15 residues in the CDR3. The V and J ends lost 5 bases and 4 bases, in that order; junction bases with no gene match: 5. The CDR3 region is CASSLHSGRADTQYF. CDR3 DNA: TGTGCCAGTAGTCTCCATAGCGGGAGGGCAGATACGCAGTATTTT. Filled out from reference TRBV19 and TRBJ2-3, the complete variable domain reads DGGITQSPKYLFRKEGQNVTLSCEQNLNHDAMYWYRQDPGQGLRLIYYSQIVNDFQKGDIAEGYSVSREKKESFPLTVTSAQKNPTAFYLCASSLHSGRADTQYFGPGTRLTVL.

This sequence joins TRBV14 and TRBJ2-7; D not certain. Deletions cut 1 base from V and 2 bases from J, with 9 bases between. CDR3 length equals 14 residues. CDR1 SGHDN and CDR2 FVKESK come from the germline V gene. CDR3 sequence: CASSQVGITYEQYF. The CDR3, as DNA: TGTGCCAGCAGCCAAGTTGGTATCACCTACGAGCAGTACTTC.

This clone was observed many times. CDR3 protein: CASSFWTGHEQFF. In DNA form, the CDR3 reads TGTGCCAGCAGCTTCTGGACAGGCCATGAGCAGTTCTTC. This chain joins TRBV7-3 and TRBJ2-1, with 7 bases matching TRBD1. Germline CDR1 and CDR2: SGHTA and FQGTGA. The CDR3 contains 13 residues. The V and J ends lost 3 bases and 8 bases, in that order; junction bases with no gene match: 4. Combining the CDR3 with reference TRBV7-3 and TRBJ2-1 gives the whole variable domain GAGVSQTPSNKVTEKGKYVELRCDPISGHTALYWYRQSLGQGPEFLIYFQGTGAADDSGLPNDRFFAVRPEGSVSTLKIQRTERGDSAVYLCASSFWTGHEQFFGPGTRLTVL.

This clone was observed a few times. The rearrangement joins TRBV5-1 to TRBJ2-1; TRBD1 is a possible D gene (6 bases). There are 15 residues in the CDR3. Germline V gene data show CDR1 as SGHRS and CDR2 as YFSETQ. V shed 0 bases and J shed 9 bases, with 16 bases lying between them. The DNA of the CDR3 is TGCGCCAGCAGCTTGGGCAGGGGTAGGAGTAGTGAGCAGTTCTTC. This sequence encodes CASSLGRGRSSEQFF. The whole variable domain, remainder taken from reference TRBV5-1 and TRBJ2-1, is KAGVTQTPRYLIKTRGQQVTLSCSPISGHRSVSWYQQTPGQGLQFLFEYFSETQRNKGNFPGRFSGRQFSNSRSEMNVSTLELGDSALYLCASSLGRGRSSEQFFGPGTRLTVL.

This clone was picked up a small number of times. The J gene is TRBJ2-7, the V gene TRBV29-1; 7 positions agree with TRBD1. Looked up from germline, CDR1 is SQVTM and CDR2 is ANQGSEA. V was pared by 6 bases and J by 3 bases, with 5 bases of the junction left unmatched. The length of the CDR3 is 12 residues. The CDR3 is CSVRGQVYEQYF. CDR3 nucleotide sequence: TGCAGCGTCCGAGGACAGGTCTACGAGCAGTACTTC.

The chain recombines TRBV30 with TRBJ1-3; D is ambiguous. The CDR3 has 13 residues. The germline V gene has CDR1 GTSNPN and CDR2 SVGIG (reference sequence). V shed 2 bases and J shed 4 bases, with 9 bases lying between them. The CDR3 spells CAWSQYKGNTIYF. The CDR3, as DNA: TGTGCCTGGAGTCAATACAAAGGAAACACCATATATTTT.